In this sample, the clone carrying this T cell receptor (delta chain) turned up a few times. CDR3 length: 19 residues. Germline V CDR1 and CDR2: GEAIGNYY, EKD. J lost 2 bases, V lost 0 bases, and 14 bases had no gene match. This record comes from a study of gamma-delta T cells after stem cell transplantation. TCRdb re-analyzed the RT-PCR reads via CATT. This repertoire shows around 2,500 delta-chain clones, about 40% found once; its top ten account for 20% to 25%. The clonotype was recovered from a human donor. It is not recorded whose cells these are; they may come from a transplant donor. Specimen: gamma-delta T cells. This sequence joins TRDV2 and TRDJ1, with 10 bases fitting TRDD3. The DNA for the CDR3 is TGTGCCTGTGACACCGTAGTCGTCGGGGGATACGAGGGGACCGATAAACTCATCTTT. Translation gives CACDTVVVGGYEGTDKLIF.